A single TCR beta chain is shown here with its context. Its antigen is not known. Other DNA variants within this sample encode the same CDR3. Sorted-subset replicate PCR reactions contained approximately 190 ng DNA, corresponding to 29,000 or so T cell genomes. The method was immunoSEQ multiplex PCR; TCRdb's version includes in-frame clones alone and lacks a portion of them. Of 2,500,000 or so clones in the sample, more than 80% were seen once. This specimen comes from a study of shared clonotypes between healthy human individuals. V dropped 2 bases and J dropped 7 bases, with 5 bases sitting between them. This CDR3 spans 11 amino acids. Per germline, CDR1 MNHEY and CDR2 SVGAGI. Study-wide results and caveats: Lower generation probabilities were found for non-shared clonotypes than for those shared by all four donors. Sharing across four donors was seen in approximately 5.2% of naive CD4 clonotypes. Only blood was sampled, and tissue TCR repertoires likely differ from blood ones.

Sequencing input: naive CD4+ T cells sorted from blood. Subset reported: CD45RA+ positively selected. This receptor was taken from a man aged 18 to 29 in good health. The chain employs TRBV6-5 and TRBJ1-1; D is unresolved. Here the CDR3 DNA reads TGTGCCAGCAGTTACAAAGGTGAAGCTTTCTTT. This codes for CASSYKGEAFF.